The clone carrying this T cell receptor beta chain has a handful of counts. This CDR3 has 13 residues. V lost 2 bases and J lost 4, with 11 bases in between. Looked up from germline, CDR1 is GTSNPN and CDR2 is SVGIG (reference sequence). Amplification yielded TCR beta CDR3 regions, with RNA transcripts as the source. A first-round RT-PCR of the TCR CDR3 used the HTBI primer set. TCRdb re-derived calls from the multiplex PCR reads in MiXCR, one entry per CDR3 protein. The sample holds 500,000 to 750,000 distinct CDR3 sequences, around a sixth seen once. The sample comes from a study of T cells in Graves' hyperthyroidism and ophthalmopathy.

The chain carries TRBV30 and TRBJ1-1; maybe TRBD1 (5 bases). Sequencing used blood. This clonotype originated in a woman aged 30 to 39 with Graves' hyperthyroidism. The CDR3 bases are TGTGCCTGGAGTCTGGGGGTTGGCACTGAAGCTTTCTTT. This translates into CAWSLGVGTEAFF.